This paragraph reports one T cell receptor beta chain. The antigen remains unidentified. Per germline, CDR1 MNHEY and CDR2 SVGAGI. The V end lost 2 bases, the J end lost 3 bases, and 16 bases lay between the germline ends. The CDR3 runs 16 residues. A single record per CDR3 protein comes from TCRdb applying MiXCR to the reads. Of about 900,000 distinct CDR3 sequences in the sample, roughly 30% were seen once. This entry is derived from a study of T cell repertoires in cytomegalovirus infection. Study overall: Recently identified HLA-C-restricted CMV epitopes and well-studied HLA-B-restricted CMV epitopes were used by the study.

The sequence came from a human donor in good health (CMV status not recorded). Some clones in this sample may be carry-over from other donors' samples. The gene calls are TRBV6-5 and TRBJ1-1, with D maybe TRBD1 (5 bases). The sequencing here drew on cultured CD8+ T cells from PBMCs, taken from culture after CMV antigen stimulation. CDR3 nucleotide sequence: TGTGCCAGCAGTTACGGGGGACGGTGGGGGGACACTGAAGCTTTCTTT. Translation: CASSYGGRWGDTEAFF.